This T cell receptor (beta chain) was captured by sequencing in a study of blood T cell repertoires in COVID-19. Overall study context: Samples of COVID-19 (acute and convalescent) were obtained from the United States, Italy and Spain.

Recruited during active infection, patients (from Seattle) were subsequently followed longitudinally. Original processing methods: Researchers report that nucleated cell counts were estimated from reference gene primer amplification. Produced via immunoSEQ multiplex PCR; TCRdb's table is partial and in-frame only. V and J calls and clone size are copied from that table; D and trimming were computed from the DNA. Among over 200,000 clones, about nine tenths were seen once, and the ten largest hold roughly 2.6%. V was cut by 0 bases and J by 8 bases, with 10 bases left in between. Germline assignment: CDR1 LNHNV and CDR2 YYDKDF (reference sequence). This CDR3 spans 13 amino acids.

The chain uses TRBV15 and TRBJ1-2; D remains unclear. Sequencing input: peripheral blood. The TCR was taken from a man aged 30 to 45 with COVID-19, enrolled during active disease. The CDR3 protein is CATSRESGFGYTF. The CDR3 DNA follows: TGTGCCACCAGCAGAGAGTCGGGGTTCGGCTACACCTTC.